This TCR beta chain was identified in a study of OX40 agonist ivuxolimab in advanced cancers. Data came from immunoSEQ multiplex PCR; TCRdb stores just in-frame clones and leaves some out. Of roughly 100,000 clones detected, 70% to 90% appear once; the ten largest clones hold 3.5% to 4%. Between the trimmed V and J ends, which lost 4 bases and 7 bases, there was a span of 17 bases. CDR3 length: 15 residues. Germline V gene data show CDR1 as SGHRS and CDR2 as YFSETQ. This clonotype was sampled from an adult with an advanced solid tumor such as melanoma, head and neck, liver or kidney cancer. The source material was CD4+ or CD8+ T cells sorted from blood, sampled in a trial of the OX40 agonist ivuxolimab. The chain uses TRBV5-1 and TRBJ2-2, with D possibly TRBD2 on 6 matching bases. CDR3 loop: CASSPPSRDGGELFF. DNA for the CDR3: TGCGCCAGCAGCCCCCCCTCGCGGGACGGCGGGGAGCTGTTTTTT.